Listed below are T cell receptor beta chains from one sample, sequenced in a study of CD8+ T cells in alopecia areata. This table comes from immunoSEQ multiplex PCR, and its TCRdb copy is limited to in-frame clones, with some not included. The sample includes about 200,000 clones, 56% of them seen just once. The specimen was CD8+ T cells sorted from blood. These receptors originate from a human donor in good health. Each CDR3 is given with its conserved first and last residue. The order of the fields is V gene, J gene, clone size, D gene, CDR3 DNA, CDR3 protein. A D gene is named only where the DNA matches it firmly. A row's size may be missing; if present it is once, few, many or a size class.

TRBV25-1,TRBJ1-1,few,.,TGTGCCAGCAGGGCCCTCAATGAAGCTTTCTTT,CASRALNEAFF
TRBV4-1,TRBJ2-7,.,.,TGCGCCAGCAGCCAAATCGGCGACGAGCAGTACTTC,CASSQIGDEQYF
TRBV5-4,TRBJ1-1,.,.,TGTGCCAGCAGCTCCGGGGGAGCTGCTGAAGCTTTCTTT,CASSSGGAAEAFF
TRBV11-2,TRBJ2-7,.,TRBD1,TGTGCCAGCAGCGTCACAGGGGCGGCGTACGAGCAGTACTTC,CASSVTGAAYEQYF
TRBV9,TRBJ1-2,once,.,TGTGCCAGCAGCGTCTTACAGAGTACCCGCTATGGCTACACCTTC,CASSVLQSTRYGYTF
TRBV15,TRBJ2-3,.,.,TGTGCCACCAGTCGGCTTGCCGGAGATACGCAGTATTTT,CATSRLAGDTQYF
TRBV29-1,TRBJ2-5,once,TRBD2,TGCAGCGTTGAAGAAGCGGGGGTGCAAGAGACCCAGTACTTC,CSVEEAGVQETQYF
TRBV14,TRBJ1-4,.,.,TGTGCCAGCAGCCAAGGTCTCGCTGGGGGGTGGAATGAAAAACTGTTTTTT,CASSQGLAGGWNEKLFF
TRBV29-1,TRBJ1-1,few,.,TGCAGCGTGGAGCTATCTGAAGCTTTCTTT,CSVELSEAFF
TRBV5-6,TRBJ2-2,few,.,TGTGCCAGCAGCTTGGCGGTGGCAACCGGGGAGCTGTTTTTT,CASSLAVATGELFF
TRBV7-9,TRBJ2-2,few,TRBD2,TGTGCCAGCAGCCTGGGACTAGCGGGGGGAACCTCGAACACCGGGGAGCTGTTTTTT,CASSLGLAGGTSNTGELFF
TRBV13,TRBJ2-7,.,.,TGTGCCAGCAGCTTCAACCAGGGTGCAATCTACGAGCAGTACTTC,CASSFNQGAIYEQYF
TRBV13,TRBJ2-3,.,.,TGTGCCAGCGGACCTAGAAACACGCCGGATACGCAGTATTTT,CASGPRNTPDTQYF
TRBV7-2,TRBJ2-3,.,.,TGTGCCAGCAGCCCAACCCTCCCCGGGCCAACTAGCACAGATACGCAGTATTTT,CASSPTLPGPTSTDTQYF
TRBV29-1,TRBJ1-1,few,.,TGCAGCGTGGACCCTAGGGGCCCGAACACTGAAGCTTTCTTT,CSVDPRGPNTEAFF
TRBV6-5,TRBJ1-1,.,TRBD1,TGTGCCAGCAGTTACTCGAAGTACAGGGGTCGTACTGAAGCTTTCTTT,CASSYSKYRGRTEAFF
TRBV7-9,TRBJ2-7,.,TRBD2,TGTGCCAGCAGCTTGGGGACCGGGACTAGTTACTACGAGCAGTACTTC,CASSLGTGTSYYEQYF
TRBV29-1,TRBJ2-1,.,TRBD2,TGCAGCGTTGACGGGCTAGCGGGGGTGTATGAGCAGTTCTTC,CSVDGLAGVYEQFF
TRBV9,TRBJ1-2,.,.,TGTGCCAGCAGCGTAGCCGGGGCCGTTGGTGGCTACACCTTC,CASSVAGAVGGYTF
TRBV5-4,TRBJ1-2,.,.,TGTGCCAGCAGCTTGGGGACACCGAACTATGGCTACACCTTC,CASSLGTPNYGYTF
TRBV13,TRBJ2-5,once,.,TGTGCCAGCAGCGCCAGGGGTGCCCAAGAGACCCAGTACTTC,CASSARGAQETQYF
TRBV29-1,TRBJ1-1,.,TRBD1,TGCAGCGCTGAAGATTGGGGACAGGGTGCGCCTGAAGCTTTCTTT,CSAEDWGQGAPEAFF
TRBV4-1,TRBJ2-7,.,.,TGCGCCAGCAGCCAAGGGGCCTACGAGCAGTACTTC,CASSQGAYEQYF
TRBV16,TRBJ1-1,.,.,TGTGCCAGCAGCCAATCGTGGGCAGGGGTGAACACTGAAGCTTTCTTT,CASSQSWAGVNTEAFF
TRBV9,TRBJ1-5,.,TRBD1,TGTGCCAGCAGCGTAGGCCAGGGGGCTGGTCAGCCCCAGCATTTT,CASSVGQGAGQPQHF
TRBV9,TRBJ2-2,few,.,TGTGCCAGCAGCGTAGATCCCGCTACCTCGAACACCGGGGAGCTGTTTTTT,CASSVDPATSNTGELFF
TRBV11-1,TRBJ2-4,few,.,TGTGCCAGCAGCCCCGCGGGCGGCGGTGGGGACATTCAGTACTTC,CASSPAGGGGDIQYF
TRBV27,TRBJ1-5,few,.,TGTGCCAGCAGCCCCGCAGGGCTCAATCAGCCCCAGCATTTT,CASSPAGLNQPQHF
TRBV5-1,TRBJ2-2,few,.,TGCGCCAGCAGCTTTAACACCGGGGAGCTGTTTTTT,CASSFNTGELFF
TRBV6-5,TRBJ2-5,once,TRBD2,TGTGCCAGCTCACTAGCGGGGGCCCCCCAAGAGACCCAGTACTTC,CASSLAGAPQETQYF
TRBV9,TRBJ1-3,.,TRBD1,TGTGCCAGCAGCGTAGGCACAGGGGTTGGAAACACCATATATTTT,CASSVGTGVGNTIYF
TRBV29-1,TRBJ2-1,.,.,TGCAGCGTTGAATCCCCGGGCAATGAGCAGTTCTTC,CSVESPGNEQFF